The 5 T cell receptor beta chains reported below all come from one sample, sequenced in a study of T-cell reconstitution after alpha-beta-depleted transplantation in children. Unique molecular identifiers featured in how the TCRbeta library was prepared. Using its own MiXCR run on the PCR reads, TCRdb lists one record per CDR3 protein. The sample includes around 360,000 distinct CDR3 sequences, around a tenth of them seen just once. The sample here was PBMCs from the stem cell graft donor, taken from the stem cell graft. The receptors originated from a human donor who donated a stem cell graft to a child with acute lymphoblastic leukemia.

This clonotype occurred a few times. V usage is TRBV20-1 and J usage is TRBJ2-1, with unresolved D. Germline values: CDR1 DFQATT, CDR2 SNEGSKA (reference sequence). CDR3 size: 17 residues. V lost 0 bases and J 0 bases, leaving 15 bases between the germline ends. The CDR3, as DNA: TGCAGTGCTAGAGATCGGAGAGGCGTTAGCTCCTACAATGAGCAGTTCTTC. It yields the protein CSARDRRGVSSYNEQFF.

There are a few counts of this clonotype. J is TRBJ1-2 and V is TRBV20-1; D not certain. CDR1 and CDR2 (germline): DFQATT, SNEGSKA (reference sequence). The ends were cut back, 5 bases at V and 4 bases at J, with 14 bases in the middle. This CDR3 is 13 amino acids long. Here the CDR3 DNA reads TGCAGTGCTTATCAGGAGATCTCCTATGGCTACACCTTC. Protein product: CSAYQEISYGYTF.

V is TRBV18 and J is TRBJ2-3; D gene unclear. V lost 3 bases and J lost 7, with 5 bases in between. This CDR3 is 11 amino acids long. CDR1 is KGHSH and CDR2 is LQKENI in the germline V gene. The CDR3 region has the DNA TGTGCCAGCTCACCGTGGTATACGCAGTATTTT. Its translation is CASSPWYTQYF. The variable domain in full, with the rest retrieved from reference TRBV18 and TRBJ2-3, is NAGVMQNPRHLVRRRGQEARLRCSPMKGHSHVYWYRQLPEEGLKFMVYLQKENIIDESGMPKERFSAEFPKEGPSILRIQQVVRGDSAAYFCASSPWYTQYFGPGTRLTVL.

This clonotype was found a few times. V and J are TRBV5-1 and TRBJ2-1; perhaps TRBD2 as D (6 bases). Trimming took off 0 bases at V and 10 bases at J, with 11 bases between the two ends. The CDR3 has 13 amino acids. From germline, CDR1 is SGHRS and CDR2 YFSETQ. CDR3 loop: CASSLATSSEQFF. DNA of the CDR3: TGCGCCAGCAGCTTGGCGACTAGTAGCGAGCAGTTCTTC.

The genes are TRBV5-4 and TRBJ2-6; unclear D gene. The CDR3 is 21 amino acids. Germline V gene sequence: CDR1 SGHNT, CDR2 YYREEE (reference sequence). The germline V and J ends were trimmed by 2 bases and 0 bases, with 24 bases remaining between them. CDR3 nucleotides: TGTGCCAGCAGCTTTGAAACTTTCCGGAGCTGGGCTTCCTCTGGGGCCAACGTCCTGACTTTC. This gives the protein CASSFETFRSWASSGANVLTF.